This is a list of T cell receptor beta chains from one sample in a study of technical replicates of blood from a few donors. Repertoires were generated with immunoSEQ multiplex PCR, while TCRdb's copy carries only in-frame clones and drops some. This table has roughly 70,000 clones, about 94% appearing once. The material sequenced was T cells isolated from PBMCs. The receptors were gathered from a human donor in good health. Each CDR3 is given with its conserved first and last residue. A D gene is named only where the DNA matches it firmly. Rows may omit the clone size; those that give it use once, few, many or a size class.

d_gene	v_gene	abundance	j_gene	CDR3aa	CDR3nt
-	TRBV7-9	few	TRBJ2-7	CASSSADRYLHEQYF	TGTGCCAGCAGCTCCGCCGACAGGTACCTCCACGAGCAGTACTTC
-	TRBV7-9	-	TRBJ1-3	CASSLPEGAITGNTIYF	TGTGCCAGCAGCCTCCCTGAAGGGGCCATCACTGGAAACACCATATATTTT
TRBD1	TRBV6-6	-	TRBJ1-2	CASSITGDGYTF	TGTGCCAGCAGTATTACAGGGGACGGCTACACCTTC
TRBD1	TRBV29-1	-	TRBJ1-4	CSAAQGLGEKLFF	TGCAGCGCCGCACAGGGGCTCGGTGAAAAACTGTTTTTT
TRBD2	TRBV5-1	-	TRBJ2-7	CASSFIAGRPSYEQYF	TGCGCCAGCAGCTTTATAGCGGGCCGTCCTTCCTACGAGCAGTACTTC
-	TRBV19	-	TRBJ1-5	CASSQSVQPQHF	TGTGCCAGTAGCCAATCGGTTCAGCCCCAGCATTTT
-	TRBV9	-	TRBJ2-7	CASSEALASYEQYF	TGTGCCAGCAGCGAGGCACTAGCTTCCTACGAGCAGTACTTC
TRBD1	TRBV23-1	-	TRBJ1-1	CASSQFGQVNTEAFF	TGCGCCAGCAGTCAGTTCGGACAGGTGAACACTGAAGCTTTCTTT
-	TRBV14	-	TRBJ2-2	CASSQSEQNMNTGELFF	TGTGCCAGCAGCCAATCGGAACAGAACATGAACACCGGGGAGCTGTTTTTT
-	TRBV5-4	-	TRBJ1-5	CASSLKSPGSNQPQHF	TGTGCCAGCAGCTTGAAGTCTCCAGGTAGCAATCAGCCCCAGCATTTT
-	TRBV27	-	TRBJ1-1	CASSGGIEAFF	TGTGCCAGCAGTGGAGGGATTGAAGCTTTCTTT
TRBD1	TRBV7-9	few	TRBJ1-1	CASTQIRDRDPEAFF	TGTGCCAGCACACAAATTCGGGACAGGGATCCTGAAGCTTTCTTT
TRBD2	TRBV19	-	TRBJ2-5	CASSPGGLAGSETQYF	TGTGCCAGTAGTCCTGGGGGACTAGCGGGGAGCGAGACCCAGTACTTC
-	TRBV5-1	few	TRBJ1-1	CASSLTGLAGTEAFF	TGCGCCAGCAGCTTGACAGGCCTCGCTGGCACTGAAGCTTTCTTT
-	TRBV7-2	-	TRBJ2-3	CASSLDRGTDTQYF	TGTGCCAGCAGCTTGGATCGGGGGACAGATACGCAGTATTTT
TRBD1	TRBV6-1	-	TRBJ2-7	CASSEEGQGPYEQYF	TGTGCCAGCAGTGAAGAGGGACAGGGACCCTACGAGCAGTACTTC
-	TRBV7-9	once	TRBJ2-2	CASSPPGGELFF	TGTGCCAGCAGCCCCCCAGGCGGGGAGCTGTTTTTT
TRBD1	TRBV13	-	TRBJ2-7	CASSFGQGLKYEQYF	TGTGCCAGCAGCTTCGGACAGGGACTTAAGTACGAGCAGTACTTC
-	TRBV4-1	-	TRBJ2-1	CASSQSGVHEQFF	TGCGCCAGCAGCCAATCCGGGGTACATGAGCAGTTCTTC
-	TRBV28	-	TRBJ2-1	CASSLSWSLGNEQFF	TGTGCCAGCAGTCTAAGTTGGAGCCTCGGCAATGAGCAGTTCTTC